The 5 T cell receptor beta chains below all came from one sample that was sequenced in a study of shared clonotypes between healthy human individuals. Generated by immunoSEQ multiplex PCR, the TCRdb table keeps only in-frame clones and is missing some. In the table there are about 2 million clones, roughly 94% of which are singletons. Naive-designated CD8 cells lacked CD45RO, were positively enriched for CCR7, and omitted terminally differentiated effector memory CD45RA+ cells. Sample: naive CD8+ T cells sorted from blood. The receptors stem from a young man in good health.

The rearrangement joins TRBV15 to TRBJ2-2, with a weak D call TRBD2 (6 bases). Germline V CDR1 and CDR2: LNHNV, YYDKDF (reference sequence). The length of the CDR3 is 15 residues. V was cut by 1 base and J by 1 base, with 7 bases left in between. This CDR3 reads CATSRVSGNTGELFF. CDR3 in DNA: TGTGCCACCAGCAGAGTTAGCGGGAACACCGGGGAGCTGTTTTTT.

The rearrangement links TRBV5-4 to TRBJ2-7; 13 bases are a match to TRBD2. Germline CDR1 SGHNT, CDR2 YYREEE (reference sequence). J lost 6 bases, V lost 4 bases, and 7 bases had no gene match. CDR3 length equals 15 residues. CDR3 sequence: CASSGGTSGELEQYF. CDR3 in DNA: TGTGCCAGCAGCGGGGGGACTAGCGGGGAACTCGAGCAGTACTTC.

The chain has TRBV13 and TRBJ1-1; perhaps TRBD1 as D (6 bases). Trimming left V 1 base short and J 4 bases short, with 16 bases between. This CDR3 has 16 residues. The germline CDR1 and CDR2 sequences are PRHDT and FYEKMQ (reference sequence). The CDR3, as DNA: TGTGCCAGCAGCTTAGACGGCCCCAGGGGATCCACTGAAGCTTTCTTT. Its protein is CASSLDGPRGSTEAFF.

This clone was observed once. The V and J genes are TRBV6-1 and TRBJ1-2, with D possibly matching TRBD1 (6 bases). The V end was cut by 2 bases, the J end by 4 bases, with 11 bases between. The CDR3 is 14 residues long. Germline loops: CDR1 MNHNS, CDR2 SASEGT. This CDR3 is CASSEQGPVYGYTF. The CDR3 DNA is TGTGCCAGCAGTGAACAGGGGCCCGTCTATGGCTACACCTTC.

J is TRBJ2-5 and V is TRBV7-9; TRBD1 agrees at 9 bases. Germline CDR1 and CDR2: SEHNR and FQNEAQ (reference sequence). This CDR3 has 14 amino acids. The trim removed 5 bases at V and 5 bases at J, leaving 6 bases unmatched. The CDR3 loop is CASSQGTGPETQYF. CDR3 DNA: TGTGCCAGCAGCCAAGGGACAGGGCCGGAGACCCAGTACTTC.